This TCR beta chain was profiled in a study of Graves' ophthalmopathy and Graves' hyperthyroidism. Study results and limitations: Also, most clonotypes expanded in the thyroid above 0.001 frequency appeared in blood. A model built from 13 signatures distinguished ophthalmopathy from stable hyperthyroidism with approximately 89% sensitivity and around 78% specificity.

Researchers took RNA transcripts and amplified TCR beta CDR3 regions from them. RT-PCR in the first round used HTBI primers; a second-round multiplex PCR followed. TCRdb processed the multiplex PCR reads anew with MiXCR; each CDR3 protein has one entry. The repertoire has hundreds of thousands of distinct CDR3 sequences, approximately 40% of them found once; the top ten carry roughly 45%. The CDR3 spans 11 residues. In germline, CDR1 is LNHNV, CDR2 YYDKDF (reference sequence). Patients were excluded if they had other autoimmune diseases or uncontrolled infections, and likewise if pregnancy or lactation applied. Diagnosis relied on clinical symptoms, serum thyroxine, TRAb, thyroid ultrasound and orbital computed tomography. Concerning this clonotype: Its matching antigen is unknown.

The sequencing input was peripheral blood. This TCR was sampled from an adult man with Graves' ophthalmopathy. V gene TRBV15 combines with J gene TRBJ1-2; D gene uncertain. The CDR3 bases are TGTGCTCCATCCGGGTCCTATGGCTACACCTTC. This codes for CAPSGSYGYTF.